The 24 T cell receptor beta chains in this list originate from one sample, sequenced in a study of shared clonotypes between healthy human individuals. CD45RO negativity and positive selection for CCR7 defined naive CD8 cells, a population that excluded terminally differentiated effector memory CD45RA+ cells. Measured with immunoSEQ multiplex PCR; TCRdb has only the in-frame clones, and not every one. The sample has about 2.1 million clones; 93% are singletons. Sequences were obtained from naive CD8+ T cells from PBMCs. These receptors were collected from a young man in good health. Some clones in this sample may be carry-over from other donors' samples.

Comment on this clone: This same CDR3 is encoded by further DNA sequences in the sample. This chain links TRBV5-1 with TRBJ2-7; no reliable D call. Germline V CDR1 and CDR2: SGHRS, YFSETQ. The CDR3 length is 14 residues. V lost 0 bases, J lost 1 base, and 8 bases lay in between. The CDR3 coding sequence is TGCGCCAGCAGCTTGGATAGGGATTCCTACGAGCAGTACTTC. Translated: CASSLDRDSYEQYF.

The chain is built from TRBV15 and TRBJ2-1, with D unclear. Trimming pared 5 bases from V and 6 bases from J, leaving 11 bases between. CDR1 is LNHNV, CDR2 YYDKDF, per germline (reference sequence). The CDR3 has 13 residues. This CDR3 reads CATSVRRGNEQFF. The CDR3 DNA reads TGTGCCACCAGCGTGCGACGAGGCAATGAGCAGTTCTTC.

This clone was counted only a few times. Other DNA sequences in this specimen translate into the identical CDR3. This sequence joins TRBV15 and TRBJ1-1; D is perhaps TRBD1 (5 bases). Germline V CDR1 and CDR2: LNHNV, YYDKDF (reference sequence). Trimming stripped 1 base from V and 1 base from J, with 7 bases between. This CDR3 spans 14 amino acids. CDR3 nucleotides: TGTGCCACCAGCAGAGGGGGGGAGAACACTGAAGCTTTCTTT. Amino acid sequence: CATSRGGENTEAFF.

The chain employs TRBV13 and TRBJ2-3, with TRBD2 identical over 8 bases. CDR1 is PRHDT, CDR2 FYEKMQ, per germline (reference sequence). V was clipped by 5 bases and J by 2 bases; unmatched bases: 9. This CDR3 comprises 16 residues. The CDR3 DNA is TGTGCCAGCAGCACCCGGGGGGGCAGATACACAGATACGCAGTATTTT. Residues: CASSTRGGRYTDTQYF.

The chain carries TRBV11-3 and TRBJ1-1; D is unresolved. V lost 5 bases and J 8 bases, leaving 15 bases between the germline ends. Per germline, CDR1 SGHNT and CDR2 YENEEA. The CDR3 runs 13 residues. The CDR3 sequence is CASSRGGPEEAFF. In DNA, the CDR3 is TGTGCCAGCAGCCGCGGTGGACCAGAAGAAGCTTTCTTT.

The V gene is TRBV5-5, the J gene TRBJ1-2; tentatively, D is TRBD1 (5 bases). The CDR3 is made up of 15 amino acids. CDR1 and CDR2 from the germline V gene are SGHKS and YYEKEE (reference sequence). The V and J ends lost 1 base and 3 bases respectively, with 13 bases between them. This chain's CDR3 is CASSLNRREHYGYTF. CDR3 in DNA: TGTGCCAGCAGCTTGAACCGCAGGGAACACTATGGCTACACCTTC.

This clone was seen a single time. Other DNA sequences in the sample encode the same CDR3. This sequence joins TRBV28 and TRBJ1-1, with D unclear. With 3 bases removed from V and 4 bases from J, the gap between germline ends came to 9 bases. The V gene's germline CDR1 is MDHEN and CDR2 SYDVKM. CDR3 length equals 13 residues. The CDR3 region is CASSFYRGTEAFF. CDR3 sequence (DNA): TGTGCCAGCAGTTTTTACAGAGGCACTGAAGCTTTCTTT.

Only one count was recorded for this clone. The chain has TRBV6-1 and TRBJ2-2, with D tentatively TRBD1 (7 bases). The germline gives CDR1 MNHNS, CDR2 SASEGT. CDR3 length: 17 amino acids. Trimming shortened V by 6 bases and J by 5 bases, and 22 bases separated the two germline ends. In DNA form, the CDR3 reads TGTGCCAGCAGCGAACGAGCAGGGGGGCTACGGACCGGGGAGCTGTTTTTT. This gives the protein CASSERAGGLRTGELFF.

This clone has more than one count but fewer than ten. This chain uses TRBV27 with TRBJ1-5, with D unclear. V was trimmed by 5 bases and J by 2 bases, leaving 10 bases between them. The CDR3 loop spans 14 amino acids. Per germline, CDR1 MNHEY and CDR2 SMNVEV (reference sequence). The CDR3 DNA sequence: TGTGCCAGCAGTGTAGAGGTGGGCAATCAGCCCCAGCATTTT. This sequence encodes CASSVEVGNQPQHF.

J is TRBJ2-1 and V is TRBV4-1, with a possible D match to TRBD2 (5 bases). The CDR3 contains 16 residues. Trimming pared 4 bases from V and 4 bases from J, leaving 17 bases between. Germline CDR1 and CDR2: MGHRA and YSYEKL. The CDR3 DNA reads TGCGCCAGCAGCCGGAACTCGGGAAGCGTTTACAATGAGCAGTTCTTC. Its protein is CASSRNSGSVYNEQFF.

The rearrangement joins TRBV11-1 to TRBJ2-1; D may be TRBD1 (6 bases). The CDR3 has 16 residues. Germline CDR1 is SGHAT and CDR2 is FQDESV (reference sequence). Trimming shortened V by 5 bases and J by 0 bases, and 14 bases separated the two germline ends. CDR3 in amino acids: CASSRDRIGSYNEQFF. CDR3 bases: TGTGCCAGCAGCCGTGACAGGATCGGCTCCTACAATGAGCAGTTCTTC.

This clone came up once. The CDR3 here is CASSPYRGPQGGEQYF. The CDR3 nucleotides are TGTGCCAGCAGCCCGTACAGGGGCCCCCAGGGAGGCGAGCAGTACTTC. The chain links TRBV13 to TRBJ2-7, with TRBD1 as a possible D gene (7 bases). Germline CDR1 PRHDT, CDR2 FYEKMQ (reference sequence). Trimming took 5 bases from V and 6 from J, leaving 23 bases between them. The CDR3 sequence is 16 residues long.

This clone was seen a few times. The CDR3 sequence is CSVLWDGSQPQHF. CDR3 in DNA: TGCAGCGTTCTCTGGGACGGAAGTCAGCCCCAGCATTTT. The J gene is TRBJ1-5, the V gene TRBV29-1, with D tentatively TRBD1 (5 bases). Germline CDR1 is SQVTM and CDR2 is ANQGSEA. This CDR3 contains 13 residues. V gave up 5 bases and J gave up 6 bases, with 14 bases separating them.

V gene TRBV28 combines with J gene TRBJ2-3, with D tentatively TRBD2 (6 bases). Looked up from germline, CDR1 is MDHEN and CDR2 is SYDVKM. Trimming took 10 bases from V and 5 from J, leaving 16 bases between them. This CDR3 comprises 13 residues. The CDR3 reads CATLASRGDTQYF. The DNA for the CDR3 is TGTGCCACCCTAGCGTCGCGGGGAGATACGCAGTATTTT. The entire variable domain, with the rest obtained from reference TRBV28 and TRBJ2-3, is as follows: DVKVTQSSRYLVKRTGEKVFLECVQDMDHENMFWYRQDPGLGLRLIYFSYDVKMKEKGDIPEGYSVSREKKERFSLILESASTNQTSMYLCATLASRGDTQYFGPGTRLTVL.

This chain links TRBV11-2 with TRBJ1-2; D call uncertain. CDR1 SGHAT and CDR2 FQNNGV come from the germline V gene. The CDR3 runs to 15 residues. V gave up 0 bases and J gave up 4 bases, with 12 bases separating them. The DNA for the CDR3 is TGTGCCAGCAGCTTAGATCGGGCGGTCGGCTATGGCTACACCTTC. This translates into CASSLDRAVGYGYTF. Full variable domain (missing parts from reference TRBV11-2 and TRBJ1-2): EAGVAQSPRYKIIEKRQSVAFWCNPISGHATLYWYQQILGQGPKLLIQFQNNGVVDDSQLPKDRFSAERLKGVDSTLKIQPAKLEDSAVYLCASSLDRAVGYGYTFGSGTRLTVV.

This sequence joins TRBV9 and TRBJ2-1; 13 bases map to TRBD2. Germline CDR1 SGDLS, CDR2 YYNGEE. The trim removed 3 bases at V and 9 bases at J, leaving 6 bases unmatched. The CDR3 has 15 amino acids. CDR3 in amino acids: CASSERTSGSSEQFF. For the CDR3, the DNA is TGTGCCAGCAGCGAGAGGACTAGCGGGAGTAGTGAGCAGTTCTTC.

This clone has just one count. The chain combines TRBV4-3 with TRBJ2-5; TRBD2 matches 9 bases. The CDR3 spans 13 residues. Trimming cost V 8 bases and J 7 bases; bases outside gene matches: 8. Looked up from germline, CDR1 is LGHNA and CDR2 is YSLEER. The CDR3 bases are TGCGCCAGCGGAAAGCGGGAGGATGGGACCCAGTACTTC. It encodes CASGKREDGTQYF.

The chain carries TRBV29-1 and TRBJ2-2; 8 bases map to TRBD1. V lost 5 bases to trimming and J lost 3 bases; unmatched junction nucleotides: 5. CDR1 SQVTM and CDR2 ANQGSEA come from the germline V gene. The CDR3 has 14 amino acids. Here the CDR3 DNA reads TGCAGCGTTCCCCCGACAGGGGACACCGGGGAGCTGTTTTTT. It is translated as CSVPPTGDTGELFF.

For the CDR3, the DNA is TGTGCCAGCAGTTTTCTAGCCTTAACTAATGAAAAACTGTTTTTT. Amino acids: CASSFLALTNEKLFF. The chain carries TRBV28 and TRBJ1-4; no reliable D call. Trimming pared 3 bases from V and 1 base from J, leaving 9 bases between. The germline V gene encodes CDR1 MDHEN and CDR2 SYDVKM. CDR3 length: 15 amino acids.

This chain connects TRBV11-2 to TRBJ1-3, with D perhaps TRBD1 (6 bases). Germline V lookup: CDR1 SGHAT, CDR2 FQNNGV. Deletions cut 3 bases from V and 0 bases from J, with 9 bases between. The CDR3 is made up of 15 amino acids. The CDR3 bases are TGTGCCAGCAGCTTCTACAGGGACTCTGGAAACACCATATATTTT. This encodes CASSFYRDSGNTIYF. The whole variable domain, remainder taken from reference TRBV11-2 and TRBJ1-3, is EAGVAQSPRYKIIEKRQSVAFWCNPISGHATLYWYQQILGQGPKLLIQFQNNGVVDDSQLPKDRFSAERLKGVDSTLKIQPAKLEDSAVYLCASSFYRDSGNTIYFGEGSWLTVV.

This clone was recorded only once. V is TRBV28 and J is TRBJ2-5; the match to TRBD2 covers 7 bases. CDR3 length: 14 amino acids. Germline CDR1 and CDR2: MDHEN and SYDVKM. V lost 4 bases, J lost 5 bases, and 7 bases stayed unmatched. The CDR3 DNA sequence: TGTGCCAGCAGTTGGGGGGGGTTTTGGGAGACCCAGTACTTC. Its protein is CASSWGGFWETQYF.

The chain links TRBV6-6 to TRBJ2-2; D is unresolved. The CDR3 consists of 11 residues. Trimming left V 5 bases short and J 9 bases short, with 7 bases between. Germline V gene data show CDR1 as MNHNY and CDR2 as SVGAGI (reference sequence). CDR3 loop: CASSGKWELFF. The CDR3 nucleotides are TGTGCCAGCAGTGGGAAGTGGGAGCTGTTTTTT.

This clone was seen a single time. The chain is built from TRBV11-2 and TRBJ2-5, with TRBD2 identical over 9 bases. The germline gives CDR1 SGHAT, CDR2 FQNNGV. The CDR3 spans 15 residues. Trimming took 5 bases from V and 11 from J; bases not matched to a gene: 15. CDR3 region: CASSGTAGLAAEQYF. The DNA of the CDR3 is TGTGCCAGCAGCGGAACCGCGGGACTAGCCGCGGAGCAGTACTTC.

This chain uses TRBV7-3 with TRBJ2-5; 13 bases are shared with TRBD2. Germline CDR1 reads SGHTA; CDR2 reads FQGTGA. J lost 2 bases, V lost 5 bases, and 5 bases had no gene match. This CDR3 contains 16 residues. CDR3 in amino acids: CASSPGLAGVQETQYF. The CDR3 nucleotides read TGTGCCAGCAGCCCTGGACTAGCGGGAGTTCAAGAGACCCAGTACTTC.